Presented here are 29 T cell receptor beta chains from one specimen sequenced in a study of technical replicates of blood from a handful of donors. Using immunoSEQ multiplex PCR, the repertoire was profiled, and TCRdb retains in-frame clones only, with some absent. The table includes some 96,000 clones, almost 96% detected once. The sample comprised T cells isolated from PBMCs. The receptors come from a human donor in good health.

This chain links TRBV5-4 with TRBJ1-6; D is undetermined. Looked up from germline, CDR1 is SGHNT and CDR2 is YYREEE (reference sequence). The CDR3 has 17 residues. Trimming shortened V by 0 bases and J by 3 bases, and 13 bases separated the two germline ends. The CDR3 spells CASSLGETSIYNSPLHF. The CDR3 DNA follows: TGTGCCAGCAGCTTGGGCGAAACTTCGATCTATAATTCACCCCTCCACTTT.

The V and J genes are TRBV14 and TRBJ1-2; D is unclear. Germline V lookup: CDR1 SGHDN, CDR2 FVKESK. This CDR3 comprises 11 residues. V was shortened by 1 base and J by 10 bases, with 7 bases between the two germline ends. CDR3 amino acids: CASSQGHNYTF. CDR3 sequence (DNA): TGTGCCAGCAGCCAAGGGCACAACTACACCTTC.

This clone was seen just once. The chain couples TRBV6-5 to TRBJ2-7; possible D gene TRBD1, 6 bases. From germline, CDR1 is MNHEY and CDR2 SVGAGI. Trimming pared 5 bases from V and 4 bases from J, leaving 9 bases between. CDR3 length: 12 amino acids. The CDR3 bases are TGTGCCAGCAGTCTGGACAGATACGAGCAGTACTTC. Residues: CASSLDRYEQYF.

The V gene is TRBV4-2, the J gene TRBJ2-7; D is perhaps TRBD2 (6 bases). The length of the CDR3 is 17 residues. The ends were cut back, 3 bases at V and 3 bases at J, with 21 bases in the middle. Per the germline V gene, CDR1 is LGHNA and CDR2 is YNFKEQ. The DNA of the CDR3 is TGTGCCAGCAGCCAGGGGACGGGGCGGGATTTCGTCTACGAGCAGTACTTC. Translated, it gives CASSQGTGRDFVYEQYF.

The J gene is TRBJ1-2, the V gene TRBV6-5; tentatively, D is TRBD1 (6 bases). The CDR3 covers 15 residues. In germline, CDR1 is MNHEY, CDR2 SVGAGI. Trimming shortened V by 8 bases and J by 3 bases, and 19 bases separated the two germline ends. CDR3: CASRPGGLVYYGYTF. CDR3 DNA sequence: TGTGCCAGCCGGCCGGGGGGCCTCGTTTACTATGGCTACACCTTC.

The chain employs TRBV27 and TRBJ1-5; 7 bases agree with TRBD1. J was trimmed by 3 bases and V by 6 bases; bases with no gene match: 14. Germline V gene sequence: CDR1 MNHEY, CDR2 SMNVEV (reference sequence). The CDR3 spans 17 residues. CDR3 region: CASRLRAGTEINQPQHF. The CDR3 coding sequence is TGTGCCAGCAGGTTAAGGGCCGGGACAGAGATCAATCAGCCCCAGCATTTT.

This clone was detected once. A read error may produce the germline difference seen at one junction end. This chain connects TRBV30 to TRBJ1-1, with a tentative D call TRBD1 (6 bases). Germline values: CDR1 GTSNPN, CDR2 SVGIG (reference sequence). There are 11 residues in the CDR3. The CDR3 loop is CAWGVGGEAFF. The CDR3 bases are TGTGCCTGGGGTGTAGGGGGTGAAGCTTTCTTT.

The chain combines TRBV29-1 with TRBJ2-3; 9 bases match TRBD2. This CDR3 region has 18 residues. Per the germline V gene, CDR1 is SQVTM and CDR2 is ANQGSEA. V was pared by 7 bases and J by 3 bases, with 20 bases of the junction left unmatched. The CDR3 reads CSARSLAGPAVITDTQYF. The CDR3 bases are TGCAGCGCAAGATCCCTAGCGGGACCAGCTGTAATAACAGATACGCAGTATTTT.

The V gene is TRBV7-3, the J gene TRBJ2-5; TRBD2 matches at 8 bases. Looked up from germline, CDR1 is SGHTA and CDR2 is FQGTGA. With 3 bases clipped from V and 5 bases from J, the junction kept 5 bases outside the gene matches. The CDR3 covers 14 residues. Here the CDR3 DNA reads TGTGCCAGCAGCTTCCGGACTAGCCGCGAGACCCAGTACTTC. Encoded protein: CASSFRTSRETQYF.

CDR3 nucleotides: TGTGCCAGCAACAGAGACAGGGCGACCGGGGAGCTGTTTTTT. Encoded protein: CASNRDRATGELFF. The rearrangement joins TRBV11-1 to TRBJ2-2, with 7 bases matching TRBD1. CDR1 SGHAT and CDR2 FQDESV come from the germline V gene (reference sequence). V shed 7 bases, J shed 5 bases, and the junction held 7 bases outside the gene matches. The CDR3 covers 14 residues.

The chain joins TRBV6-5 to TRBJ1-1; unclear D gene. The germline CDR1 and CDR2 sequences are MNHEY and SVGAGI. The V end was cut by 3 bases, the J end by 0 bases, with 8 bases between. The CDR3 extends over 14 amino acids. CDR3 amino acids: CASSYGGLNTEAFF. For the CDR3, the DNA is TGTGCCAGCAGTTATGGAGGGCTGAACACTGAAGCTTTCTTT.

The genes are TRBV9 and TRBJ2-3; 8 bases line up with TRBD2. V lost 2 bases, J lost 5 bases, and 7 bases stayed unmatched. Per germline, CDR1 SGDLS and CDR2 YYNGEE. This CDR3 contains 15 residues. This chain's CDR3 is CASSVGGAGEDTQYF. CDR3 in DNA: TGTGCCAGCAGCGTCGGGGGGGCCGGGGAAGATACGCAGTATTTT.

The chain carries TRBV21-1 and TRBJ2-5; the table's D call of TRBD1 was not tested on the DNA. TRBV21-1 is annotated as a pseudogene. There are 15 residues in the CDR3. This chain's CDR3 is CASSKPGYSVETQYF. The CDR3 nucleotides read TGTGCCAGCAGCAAACCAGGGTACTCGGTAGAGACCCAGTACTTC.

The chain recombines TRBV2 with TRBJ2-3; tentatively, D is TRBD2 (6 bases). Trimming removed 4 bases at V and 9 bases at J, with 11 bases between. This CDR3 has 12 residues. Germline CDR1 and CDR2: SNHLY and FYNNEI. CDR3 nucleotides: TGTGCCAGCAGTGCGGAGGGAAGGACGCAGTATTTT. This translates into CASSAEGRTQYF. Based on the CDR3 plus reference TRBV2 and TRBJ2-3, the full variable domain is EPEVTQTPSHQVTQMGQEVILRCVPISNHLYFYWYRQILGQKVEFLVSFYNNEISEKSEIFDDQFSVERPDGSNFTLKIRSTKLEDSAMYFCASSAEGRTQYFGPGTRLTVL.

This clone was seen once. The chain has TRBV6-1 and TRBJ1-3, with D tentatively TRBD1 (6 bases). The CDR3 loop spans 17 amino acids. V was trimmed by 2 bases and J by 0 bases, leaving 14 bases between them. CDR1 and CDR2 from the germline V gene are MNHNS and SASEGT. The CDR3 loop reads CASSEQVGGASGNTIYF. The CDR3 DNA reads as TGTGCCAGCAGTGAACAGGTTGGGGGGGCCTCTGGAAACACCATATATTTT.

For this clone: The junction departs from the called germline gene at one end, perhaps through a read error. CDR3 sequence reads: CATSGRAKETQYF. CDR3 sequence (DNA): TGTGCCACTAGTGGCAGGGCGAAGGAGACCCAGTACTTC. The chain links TRBV19 to TRBJ2-5, with a possible D match to TRBD1 (5 bases). The CDR3 contains 13 residues. CDR1 is LNHDA, CDR2 SQIVND, per germline (reference sequence).

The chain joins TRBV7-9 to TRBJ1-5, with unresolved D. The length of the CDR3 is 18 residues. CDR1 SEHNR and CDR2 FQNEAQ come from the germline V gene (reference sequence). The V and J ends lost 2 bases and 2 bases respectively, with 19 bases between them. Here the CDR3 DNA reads TGTGCCAGCAGCTTAAGCGGGGATGAGGGTAGCGGCAATCAGCCCCAGCATTTT. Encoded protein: CASSLSGDEGSGNQPQHF.

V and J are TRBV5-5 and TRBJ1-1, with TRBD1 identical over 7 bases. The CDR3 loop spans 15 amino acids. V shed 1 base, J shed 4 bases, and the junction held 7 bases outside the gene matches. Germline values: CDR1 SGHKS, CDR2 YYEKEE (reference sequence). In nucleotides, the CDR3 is TGTGCCAGCAGCTTGCAGGGGGAGTCAATCACTGAAGCTTTCTTT. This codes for CASSLQGESITEAFF.

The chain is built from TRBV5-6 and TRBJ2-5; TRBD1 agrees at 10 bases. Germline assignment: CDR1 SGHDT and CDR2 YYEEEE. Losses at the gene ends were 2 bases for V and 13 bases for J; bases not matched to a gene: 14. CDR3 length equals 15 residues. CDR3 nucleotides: TGTGCCAGCAGCTTACTGGACAGGGGGAGACCTTTGGGGTACTTC. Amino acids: CASSLLDRGRPLGYF.

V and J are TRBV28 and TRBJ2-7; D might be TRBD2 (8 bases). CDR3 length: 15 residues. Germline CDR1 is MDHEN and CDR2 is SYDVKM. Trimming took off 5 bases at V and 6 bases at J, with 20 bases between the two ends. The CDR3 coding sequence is TGTGCCAGCAGTGGAACCGGGAGGGGGCCCTCCGAGCAGTACTTC. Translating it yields CASSGTGRGPSEQYF. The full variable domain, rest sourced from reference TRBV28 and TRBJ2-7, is DVKVTQSSRYLVKRTGEKVFLECVQDMDHENMFWYRQDPGLGLRLIYFSYDVKMKEKGDIPEGYSVSREKKERFSLILESASTNQTSMYLCASSGTGRGPSEQYFGPGTRLTVT.

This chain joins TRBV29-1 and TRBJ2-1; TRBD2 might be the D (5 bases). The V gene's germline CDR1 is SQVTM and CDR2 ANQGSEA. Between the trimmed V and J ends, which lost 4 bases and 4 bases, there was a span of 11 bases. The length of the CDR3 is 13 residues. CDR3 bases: TGCAGCGTTGTGAGGGTCTCTTACAATGAGCAGTTCTTC. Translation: CSVVRVSYNEQFF.

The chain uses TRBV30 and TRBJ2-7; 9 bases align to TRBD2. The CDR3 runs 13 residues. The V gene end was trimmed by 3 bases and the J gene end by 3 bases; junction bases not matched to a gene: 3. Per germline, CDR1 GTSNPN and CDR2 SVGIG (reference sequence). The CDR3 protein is CAWSGRGGYEQYF. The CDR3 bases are TGTGCCTGGAGCGGGCGGGGGGGCTACGAGCAGTACTTC.

This CDR3 is CASSHASGRAGANVLTF. The CDR3 DNA is TGCGCCAGCAGCCATGCTAGCGGGAGGGCCGGGGCCAACGTCCTGACTTTC. The chain uses TRBV4-1 and TRBJ2-6, with TRBD2 identical over 12 bases. Germline CDR1 and CDR2: MGHRA and YSYEKL. The CDR3 contains 17 residues. Unmatched junction bases numbered 4, after V lost 3 bases and J lost 4 bases.

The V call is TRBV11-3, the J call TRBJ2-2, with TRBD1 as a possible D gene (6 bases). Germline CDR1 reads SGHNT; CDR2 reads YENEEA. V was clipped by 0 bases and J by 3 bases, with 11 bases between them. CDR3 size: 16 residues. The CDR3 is CASSLDLGTHTGELFF. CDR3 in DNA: TGTGCCAGCAGCTTAGATCTTGGGACACACACCGGGGAGCTGTTTTTT.

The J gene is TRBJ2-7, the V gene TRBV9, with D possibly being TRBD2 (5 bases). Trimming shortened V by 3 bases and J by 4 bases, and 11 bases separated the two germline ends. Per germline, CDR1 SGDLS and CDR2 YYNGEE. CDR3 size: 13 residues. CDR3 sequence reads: CASSEGDPYEQYF. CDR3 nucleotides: TGTGCCAGCAGCGAGGGAGACCCTTACGAGCAGTACTTC.

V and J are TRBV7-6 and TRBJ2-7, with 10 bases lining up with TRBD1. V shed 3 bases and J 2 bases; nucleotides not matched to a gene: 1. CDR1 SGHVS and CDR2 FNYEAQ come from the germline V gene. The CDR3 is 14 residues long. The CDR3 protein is CASSFGTGAYEQYF. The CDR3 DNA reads TGTGCCAGCAGCTTCGGGACAGGGGCCTACGAGCAGTACTTC. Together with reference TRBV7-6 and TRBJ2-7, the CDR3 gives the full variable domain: GAGVSQSPRYKVTKRGQDVALRCDPISGHVSLYWYRQALGQGPEFLTYFNYEAQQDKSGLPNDRFSAERPEGSISTLTIQRTEQRDSAMYRCASSFGTGAYEQYFGPGTRLTVT.

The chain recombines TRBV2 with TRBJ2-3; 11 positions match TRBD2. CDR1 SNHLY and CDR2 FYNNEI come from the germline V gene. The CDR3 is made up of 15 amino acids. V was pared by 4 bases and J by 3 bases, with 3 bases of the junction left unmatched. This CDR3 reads CASSGASGRTDTQYF. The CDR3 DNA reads TGTGCCAGCAGTGGGGCTAGCGGGAGGACAGATACGCAGTATTTT.

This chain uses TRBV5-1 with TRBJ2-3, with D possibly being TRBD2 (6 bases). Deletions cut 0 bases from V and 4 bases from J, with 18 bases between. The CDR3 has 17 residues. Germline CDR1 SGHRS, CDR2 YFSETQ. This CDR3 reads CASSLGVGGASADTQYF. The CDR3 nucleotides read TGCGCCAGCAGCTTGGGCGTAGGTGGGGCTAGCGCAGATACGCAGTATTTT. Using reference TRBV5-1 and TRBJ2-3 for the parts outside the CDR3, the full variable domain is KAGVTQTPRYLIKTRGQQVTLSCSPISGHRSVSWYQQTPGQGLQFLFEYFSETQRNKGNFPGRFSGRQFSNSRSEMNVSTLELGDSALYLCASSLGVGGASADTQYFGPGTRLTVL.

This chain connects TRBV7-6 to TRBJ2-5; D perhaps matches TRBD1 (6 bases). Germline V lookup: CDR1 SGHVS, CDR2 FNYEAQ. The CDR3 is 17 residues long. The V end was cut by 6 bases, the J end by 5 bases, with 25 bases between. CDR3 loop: CASSGLSRTEEFETQYF. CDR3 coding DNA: TGTGCCAGCAGTGGCCTTAGCAGGACAGAAGAATTTGAGACCCAGTACTTC.